One and the same sample provided the 20 T cell receptor beta chains below, sequenced in a study of cytomegalovirus exposure and HLA in healthy donors. The PCR ran on 60 Vbeta and 13 Jbeta primers. The repertoire was sequenced with immunoSEQ multiplex PCR; TCRdb's copy has only in-frame clones and lacks some. The sample contains 120,000 or so clones, roughly 80% of which appear only once. Sequenced input: PBMCs. Source of these receptors: a woman between 45 and 60 years old in good health and CMV-seronegative.

V usage is TRBV9 and J usage is TRBJ2-2; 8 positions agree with TRBD2. The ends lost 4 bases at V and 5 bases at J; junction bases unmatched: 1. This CDR3 is 13 amino acids long. Germline V gives CDR1 SGDLS, CDR2 YYNGEE. CDR3 DNA: TGTGCCAGCAGCATAGCGGGGACCGGGGAGCTGTTTTTT. It codes for CASSIAGTGELFF.

V and J are TRBV9 and TRBJ2-3; D possibly corresponds to TRBD2 (7 bases). The length of the CDR3 is 17 residues. CDR1 and CDR2 (germline): SGDLS, YYNGEE. The V gene lost 1 base and the J gene lost 5 bases, with 20 bases spanning the gap. CDR3 amino acids: CASSVRGASGSGDTQYF. Written as DNA, the CDR3 is TGTGCCAGCAGCGTAAGGGGGGCTAGCGGCTCCGGAGATACGCAGTATTTT.

This clone showed up just a few times. This chain joins TRBV7-9 and TRBJ2-6; 8 nucleotides align to TRBD1. The CDR3 runs to 17 residues. V dropped 2 bases and J dropped 2; count of bases not matched to a gene: 5. Germline V gene sequence: CDR1 SEHNR, CDR2 FQNEAQ (reference sequence). DNA of the CDR3: TGTGCCAGCAGCTTACAGGGGGCATATGCTGGGGCCAACGTCCTGACTTTC. As protein: CASSLQGAYAGANVLTF.

The chain uses TRBV2 and TRBJ2-3, with TRBD1 matching over 9 bases. Germline values: CDR1 SNHLY, CDR2 FYNNEI. This CDR3 is 14 amino acids long. J gave up 5 bases and V 5 bases, and 5 bases lay outside the gene matches. The CDR3 region is CASSWDREGDTQYF. CDR3 DNA sequence: TGTGCCAGCAGTTGGGACAGGGAGGGAGATACGCAGTATTTT.

The chain carries TRBV18 and TRBJ1-1; D is unclear. The CDR3 extends over 14 amino acids. The V gene's germline CDR1 is KGHSH and CDR2 LQKENI. V lost 0 bases to trimming and J lost 0 bases, with 5 bases between them. The DNA for the CDR3 is TGTGCCAGCTCACCACCTGGCCTGAACACTGAAGCTTTCTTT. Its translation: CASSPPGLNTEAFF.

V gene TRBV7-3 combines with J gene TRBJ1-1, with a tentative D call TRBD1 (5 bases). Germline V gene data show CDR1 as SGHTA and CDR2 as FQGTGA. The V end lost 5 bases, the J end lost 1 base, and 14 bases lay between the germline ends. This CDR3 comprises 15 residues. The CDR3: CASSRGFPKNTEAFF. In DNA, the CDR3 is TGTGCCAGCAGCAGGGGCTTCCCTAAGAACACTGAAGCTTTCTTT. Full variable domain (remainder filled in from reference TRBV7-3 and TRBJ1-1): GAGVSQTPSNKVTEKGKYVELRCDPISGHTALYWYRQSLGQGPEFLIYFQGTGAADDSGLPNDRFFAVRPEGSVSTLKIQRTERGDSAVYLCASSRGFPKNTEAFFGQGTRLTVV.

The gene calls are TRBV19 and TRBJ1-4, with 7 bases fitting TRBD1. Per the germline V gene, CDR1 is LNHDA and CDR2 is SQIVND (reference sequence). The CDR3 has 15 residues. J lost 0 bases, V lost 5 bases, and 3 bases had no gene match. The DNA of the CDR3 is TGTGCCAGTAGTCCCGGGACAGCAACTAATGAAAAACTGTTTTTT. This translates into CASSPGTATNEKLFF. The full variable domain, in which reference TRBV19 and TRBJ1-4 provide the parts outside the CDR3, is DGGITQSPKYLFRKEGQNVTLSCEQNLNHDAMYWYRQDPGQGLRLIYYSQIVNDFQKGDIAEGYSVSREKKESFPLTVTSAQKNPTAFYLCASSPGTATNEKLFFGSGTQLSVL.

This chain connects TRBV28 to TRBJ2-2; tentatively, D is TRBD2 (5 bases). The germline CDR1 and CDR2 sequences are MDHEN and SYDVKM. CDR3 length equals 15 residues. Trimming removed 9 bases from V and 4 bases from J, with 18 bases in between. The CDR3 DNA sequence: TGTGCCAGTCTAAGGCTAGCTACTTCCACCGGGGAGCTGTTTTTT. Protein sequence: CASLRLATSTGELFF.

J is TRBJ2-5 and V is TRBV7-2, with no clear D. Judging by the DNA end, TRBJ2-7 fits better; the J call may be wrong. The CDR3 contains 13 residues. Germline CDR1 is SGHTA and CDR2 is FQGNSA. The CDR3 protein is CASSLNLPYEQYF. Written as DNA, the CDR3 is TGTGCCAGCAGCTTAAACCTACCTTACGAGCAGTACTTC.

This chain joins TRBV12-1 and TRBJ2-1; the table's D call TRBD2 went unverified against the DNA. TRBV12-1 is a pseudogene locus. The CDR3 consists of 15 residues. The CDR3 sequence: CASSPQGLAAAGQFF. For the CDR3, the DNA is TGTGCCAGCAGCCCCCAGGGACTAGCAGCAGCTGGGCAGTTCTTC.

This clone was seen a single time. The J gene is TRBJ2-3, the V gene TRBV11-2, with TRBD2 matching over 9 bases. The V gene's germline CDR1 is SGHAT and CDR2 FQNNGV. This CDR3 comprises 15 residues. The junction had 4 bases not matched to a gene; V was cut back by 4 bases and J by 2 bases. CDR3 sequence: CASSSSGRPTDTQYF. CDR3 bases: TGTGCCAGCAGCTCAAGCGGGAGGCCCACAGATACGCAGTATTTT.

The gene calls are TRBV9 and TRBJ2-2; the D is unclear. This CDR3 spans 14 amino acids. Trimming removed 1 base from V and 1 base from J, with 5 bases in between. Germline V gene lookup returns CDR1 SGDLS and CDR2 YYNGEE. The DNA of the CDR3 is TGTGCCAGCAGCGTAAGCTGGAACACCGGGGAGCTGTTTTTT. This gives the protein CASSVSWNTGELFF.

This clone has a handful of counts. The rearrangement links TRBV9 to TRBJ2-1; 11 positions match TRBD1. In germline, CDR1 is SGDLS, CDR2 YYNGEE. Unmatched junction bases numbered 4, after V lost 0 bases and J lost 8 bases. The CDR3 spans 15 residues. CDR3 sequence (DNA): TGTGCCAGCAGCGTAGTAGGACAGGGGGCGGATGAGCAGTTCTTC. This gives the protein CASSVVGQGADEQFF.

The rearrangement uses TRBV11-2 and TRBJ2-5, with TRBD2 as a possible D gene (5 bases). The CDR3 contains 11 residues. The germline CDR1 and CDR2 sequences are SGHAT and FQNNGV. Deletions cut 0 bases from V and 9 bases from J, with 5 bases between. DNA for the CDR3: TGTGCCAGCAGCTTAGAGAGGGCCCAGTACTTC. Residues: CASSLERAQYF.

V gene TRBV7-9 combines with J gene TRBJ1-2, with 8 positions matching TRBD1. Germline CDR1 reads SEHNR; CDR2 reads FQNEAQ (reference sequence). The CDR3 spans 14 residues. V shed 1 base, J shed 4 bases, and the junction held 2 bases outside the gene matches. The CDR3 DNA sequence: TGTGCCAGCAGCTTAGGGGGACAGGCCTATGGCTACACCTTC. Translation: CASSLGGQAYGYTF.

The rearrangement joins TRBV19 to TRBJ1-5; D call uncertain. The CDR3 runs 14 residues. Germline V CDR1 and CDR2: LNHDA, SQIVND (reference sequence). V lost 4 bases and J 4 bases, leaving 11 bases between the germline ends. CDR3 sequence: CASSKEIENQPQHF. The CDR3 DNA is TGTGCCAGTAGTAAGGAGATCGAGAATCAGCCCCAGCATTTT.

The chain is built from TRBV4-3 and TRBJ1-1; D is undetermined. CDR1 and CDR2 (germline): LGHNA, YSLEER. The CDR3 is 15 residues long. Deletions cut 3 bases from V and 0 bases from J, with 11 bases between. The CDR3 loop reads CASSQQRGLNTEAFF. CDR3 sequence (DNA): TGCGCCAGCAGCCAGCAGCGGGGATTGAACACTGAAGCTTTCTTT.

The rearrangement links TRBV29-1 to TRBJ2-1, with a possible D match to TRBD2 (5 bases). The germline V gene encodes CDR1 SQVTM and CDR2 ANQGSEA. V gave up 3 bases and J gave up 1 base, with 7 bases separating them. The CDR3 runs 13 residues. The CDR3 nucleotides read TGCAGCGTTGACCGGGGTTCCTACAATGAGCAGTTCTTC. Protein sequence: CSVDRGSYNEQFF.

Written as DNA, the CDR3 is TGTGCCAGCAATTGGGCCCACAATCAGCCCCAGCATTTT. The encoded protein is CASNWAHNQPQHF. This chain uses TRBV6-1 with TRBJ1-5; D remains ambiguous. The V gene's germline CDR1 is MNHNS and CDR2 SASEGT. The CDR3 runs 13 residues. V was pared by 7 bases and J by 3 bases, with 10 bases between.

CDR3 nucleotides: TGCGCCAGCAGCACGGACTTCCCTGACACCGGGGAGCTGTTTTTT. It specifies CASSTDFPDTGELFF. The J gene is TRBJ2-2, the V gene TRBV5-1; possibly TRBD2 for D (5 bases). The V and J ends lost 4 bases and 3 bases respectively, with 13 bases between them. From germline, CDR1 is SGHRS and CDR2 YFSETQ. CDR3 length: 15 residues.